This passage covers 8 T cell receptor beta chains from one sample sequenced in a study of vaccination effects on CD4 cells after COVID-19. At the end of about ten days of culture, CD4+ T cells were isolated. BNT162b2 vaccine or mRNA-1273 vaccine was given to participants in two doses. Produced via immunoSEQ multiplex PCR; TCRdb's table is partial and in-frame only. The sample has tens of thousands of clones, approximately 80% seen once. For these TCRs, the target antigens are not known. Specimen: CD4+ T cells from PBMCs cultured without peptide, collected after COVID-19 vaccination. These receptors were taken from a human donor who received a COVID-19 vaccine.

This clone has just one count. The V and J genes are TRBV30 and TRBJ1-2, with 8 bases identical to TRBD1. This CDR3 region has 11 residues. The V gene end was trimmed by 7 bases and the J gene end by 7 bases; junction bases not matched to a gene: 5. The V gene's germline CDR1 is GTSNPN and CDR2 SVGIG (reference sequence). The CDR3 here is CASETGAGYTF. The CDR3 nucleotides read TGTGCCTCCGAGACAGGGGCTGGCTACACCTTC.

CDR3 nucleotides: TGTGCCAGCAGCGGAGGGGAGCGGAAACTGTTTTTT. Protein product: CASSGGERKLFF. This chain joins TRBV3-1 (or the pseudogene TRBV3-2) and TRBJ1-4; maybe TRBD1 (5 bases). The V end was cut by 5 bases, the J end by 11 bases, with 12 bases between. This CDR3 is 12 amino acids long. The germline V gene has CDR1 LGHDT and CDR2 YNNKEL (reference sequence).

The rearrangement links TRBV12-2 to TRBJ1-2; TRBD1 is taken as the D call from the table, unchecked against the DNA. TRBV12-2 is listed as a pseudogene. CDR3 length equals 12 residues. The CDR3 sequence is CARGGGGYGYTF. As DNA, the CDR3 is TGTGCAAGAGGGGGCGGTGGCTATGGCTACACCTTC.

J is TRBJ2-3 and V is TRBV24-1; a possible D gene is TRBD1 (6 bases). CDR1 is KGHDR, CDR2 SFDVKD, per germline. This CDR3 contains 14 residues. Trimming stripped 4 bases from V and 4 bases from J, with 11 bases between. This CDR3 reads CATSEPQGPDTQYF. In DNA, the CDR3 is TGTGCCACCAGTGAACCACAGGGCCCAGATACGCAGTATTTT.

The chain combines TRBV30 with TRBJ2-1, with D possibly TRBD2 on 5 matching bases. The CDR3 is 16 amino acids. The V end lost 3 bases, the J end lost 0 bases, and 15 bases lay between the germline ends. Germline CDR1 GTSNPN, CDR2 SVGIG (reference sequence). The CDR3: CAWSPVGKSSYNEQFF. Written as DNA, the CDR3 is TGTGCCTGGAGCCCCGTCGGGAAGAGCTCCTACAATGAGCAGTTCTTC. Using reference TRBV30 and TRBJ2-1 for the parts outside the CDR3, the full variable domain is SQTIHQWPATLVQPVGSPLSLECTVEGTSNPNLYWYRQAAGRGLQLLFYSVGIGQISSEVPQNLSASRPQDRQFILSSKKLLLSDSGFYLCAWSPVGKSSYNEQFFGPGTRLTVL.

This chain connects TRBV7-9 to TRBJ2-5; 7 bases are a match to TRBD1. Trimming removed 3 bases from V and 1 base from J; junction bases left unmatched: 2. CDR3 length: 14 residues. Germline V gene sequence: CDR1 SEHNR, CDR2 FQNEAQ (reference sequence). CDR3 coding DNA: TGTGCCAGCAGCTTTAGACAGGGCCAAGAGACCCAGTACTTC. Translation: CASSFRQGQETQYF. Combining the CDR3 with reference TRBV7-9 and TRBJ2-5 gives the whole variable domain DTGVSQNPRHKITKRGQNVTFRCDPISEHNRLYWYRQTLGQGPEFLTYFQNEAQLEKSRLLSDRFSAERPKGSFSTLEIQRTEQGDSAMYLCASSFRQGQETQYFGPGTRLLVL.

The chain links TRBV18 to TRBJ1-5; no clear D gene. Germline CDR1 and CDR2: KGHSH and LQKENI. CDR3 length: 13 amino acids. Trimming shortened V by 4 bases and J by 4 bases, and 8 bases separated the two germline ends. The CDR3 nucleotides are TGTGCCAGCTCACGGGCGGGAAATCAGCCCCAGCATTTT. The encoded protein is CASSRAGNQPQHF.

The chain uses TRBV7-9 and TRBJ1-4; D gene uncertain. Trimming took off 1 base at V and 5 bases at J, with 11 bases between the two ends. There are 15 residues in the CDR3. Germline-derived CDR1 and CDR2 are SEHNR and FQNEAQ (reference sequence). This CDR3 is CASSLVGQSNEKLFF. In nucleotides, the CDR3 is TGTGCCAGCAGCTTAGTCGGCCAGTCAAATGAAAAACTGTTTTTT.